This TCR beta chain originates from a study of identifying expanded T cells in peripheral blood. Study-wide points: Roughly two-week clone count variance significantly increased as total template count grew.

V lost 4 bases and J 1 base, leaving 14 bases between the germline ends. The CDR3 has 15 amino acids. Germline-derived CDR1 and CDR2 are SGHKS and YYEKEE (reference sequence). This clone appeared a few times. The antigen is undetermined. Clones were sequenced by immunoSEQ multiplex PCR, and TCRdb holds only the in-frame ones, with some missing. The data contain 70,000 or so clones, roughly nine tenths of them seen just once; the ten biggest clones take up 2.5% to 3.5%. The sequence derives from a person aged 18 to 75 in good health. The material sequenced was blood. This rearrangement joins TRBV5-5 to TRBJ2-5; D may correspond to TRBD1 or TRBD2 (6 bases each). The CDR3 sequence is CASSPGAIFQETQYF. DNA for the CDR3: TGTGCCAGCAGCCCGGGGGCTATCTTCCAAGAGACCCAGTACTTC.